The rows below give T cell receptor beta chains drawn from one sample of a study of CD8+ T cells in alopecia areata. TCRdb's copy holds only in-frame clones and misses some; the assay was immunoSEQ multiplex PCR. The table includes about 42,000 clones, around 90% detected once. The starting material was CD8+ T cells sorted from blood, obtained at week 24, from a patient treated with tofacitinib. These receptors all come from a human donor with alopecia areata. The CDR3 runs from the conserved cysteine through the conserved F or W. Fields, in order: clone size, CDR3 length, J gene, D gene, V gene, CDR3 DNA, CDR3 protein. A D gene is named only where the DNA matches it firmly. The size of a clone is reported for some rows only, either as once, few or many, or as a class for expanded clones.

size: once
length: 14
J: TRBJ2-7
D: NA
V: TRBV6-5
DNA: TGTGCCAGCAGTTACATGGGAATCGGCTACGAGCAGTACTTC
CDR3: CASSYMGIGYEQYF

size: NA
length: 18
J: TRBJ2-5
D: TRBD1
V: TRBV10-3
DNA: TGTGCCATCAGTGAACCGTGGACAGGGGGTGCCCACAAAGAGACCCAGTACTTC
CDR3: CAISEPWTGGAHKETQYF

size: NA
length: 14
J: TRBJ2-7
D: NA
V: TRBV28
DNA: TGTGCCAGCAGTGCAAACCTTGGAGTCTACGAGCAGTACTTC
CDR3: CASSANLGVYEQYF

size: NA
length: 11
J: TRBJ2-2
D: NA
V: TRBV5-4
DNA: TGTGCCAGCAGCTTTAGCGGGGAGCTGTTTTTT
CDR3: CASSFSGELFF

size: NA
length: 14
J: TRBJ1-1
D: TRBD1
V: TRBV6-5
DNA: TGTGCCAGCAGTCCCGGGACAGCCCACACTGAAGCTTTCTTT
CDR3: CASSPGTAHTEAFF

size: NA
length: 16
J: TRBJ1-6
D: NA
V: TRBV28
DNA: TGTGCCAGCAGTTTGAGGTTGGCAGACTATAATTCACCCCTCCACTTT
CDR3: CASSLRLADYNSPLHF

size: NA
length: 15
J: TRBJ2-3
D: NA
V: TRBV7-8
DNA: TGTGCCAGCAGCTTAGCGCGAGCTAGCACAGATACGCAGTATTTT
CDR3: CASSLARASTDTQYF

size: NA
length: 16
J: TRBJ2-2
D: NA
V: TRBV7-6
DNA: TGTGCCAGCAGGGGGAGAGGGGTCAAGAACACCGGGGAGCTGTTTTTT
CDR3: CASRGRGVKNTGELFF

size: NA
length: 15
J: TRBJ2-5
D: TRBD2
V: TRBV7-9
DNA: TGTGCCAGCAGCCCCCTAGCGGCTCTGAAAGAGACCCAGTACTTC
CDR3: CASSPLAALKETQYF

size: NA
length: 14
J: TRBJ1-2
D: TRBD1
V: TRBV10-3
DNA: TGTGCCATCAGTGACGGACAGGGGGCCTATGGCTACACCTTC
CDR3: CAISDGQGAYGYTF

size: once
length: 14
J: TRBJ2-7
D: NA
V: TRBV27
DNA: TGTGCCAGCAGTTTAGCGGCAGGGGACTACGAGCAGTACTTC
CDR3: CASSLAAGDYEQYF

size: NA
length: 19
J: TRBJ2-2
D: TRBD1
V: TRBV23-1
DNA: TGCGCCAGCAGCTGGCCCGGGACAGGGCGTGGGGCGAGGACCGGGGAGCTGTTTTTT
CDR3: CASSWPGTGRGARTGELFF

size: NA
length: 17
J: TRBJ2-1
D: NA
V: TRBV15
DNA: TGTGCCACCAGCAGTCCTGGGGGCGCGACGTTATACAATGAGCAGTTCTTC
CDR3: CATSSPGGATLYNEQFF